What follows are 18 T cell receptor beta chains derived from one specimen sequenced in a study of identical twins. TCRdb processed the 5' RACE reads anew with MiXCR; each CDR3 protein has one entry. The data contain roughly 470,000 distinct CDR3 sequences, 13% to 15% of them singletons. This same sample was also part of a study on yellow fever vaccine responses in identical twins.

The source material was CD4+ T cells sorted from blood. All receptors come from a woman aged 18-35 years in good health.

This rearrangement joins TRBV20-1 to TRBJ2-1, with TRBD1 matching 10 bases. Trimming removed 6 bases from V and 2 bases from J; junction bases left unmatched: 4. The CDR3 loop spans 14 amino acids. Germline loops: CDR1 DFQATT, CDR2 SNEGSKA (reference sequence). CDR3 sequence (DNA): TGCAGTGCGGGGACAGGGGACCCCTACAATGAGCAGTTCTTC. Translation gives CSAGTGDPYNEQFF.

The chain employs TRBV21-1 and TRBJ2-5; the table's D call TRBD2 went unverified against the DNA. TRBV21-1 is a documented pseudogene. This CDR3 spans 16 amino acids. CDR3 region: CASSKAKRELGETQYF. CDR3 nucleotides: TGTGCCAGCAGCAAAGCCAAGCGGGAGCTGGGGGAGACCCAGTACTTC.

This clonotype showed up just a few times. The J gene is TRBJ1-1, the V gene TRBV11-1; TRBD1 is a possible D gene (6 bases). Germline-derived CDR1 and CDR2 are SGHAT and FQDESV (reference sequence). The CDR3 contains 17 residues. Trimming shortened V by 5 bases and J by 1 base, and 20 bases separated the two germline ends. CDR3: CASSPRMGGQWNTEAFF. In DNA form, the CDR3 reads TGTGCCAGCAGCCCCAGGATGGGGGGGCAATGGAACACTGAAGCTTTCTTT.

The V call is TRBV5-5, the J call TRBJ2-7, with 7 bases fitting TRBD1. Germline assignment: CDR1 SGHKS and CDR2 YYEKEE (reference sequence). This CDR3 spans 14 amino acids. With 4 bases clipped from V and 3 bases from J, the junction kept 7 bases outside the gene matches. In DNA form, the CDR3 reads TGTGCCAGCAGCCCGTGGGACAGACGCTACGAGCAGTACTTC. Protein product: CASSPWDRRYEQYF.

The chain has TRBV6-2 or TRBV6-3 and TRBJ2-3, with 13 bases that match TRBD2. J was trimmed by 6 bases and V by 6 bases; bases with no gene match: 6. CDR3 length equals 15 residues. Germline lookup yields CDR1 MNHEY and CDR2 SVGEGT. Here the CDR3 reads CASRRTSGSSDTQYF. CDR3 sequence (DNA): TGTGCCAGCAGGAGGACTAGCGGGAGTAGCGATACGCAGTATTTT.

This clonotype showed up many times. The V gene is TRBV4-2, the J gene TRBJ2-3, with 8 bases matching TRBD2. The CDR3 is 16 residues long. Germline assignment: CDR1 LGHNA and CDR2 YNFKEQ. Trimming at V came to 2 bases and at J to 5 bases, leaving 9 bases not matched to a gene. Written as DNA, the CDR3 is TGTGCCAGCAGCCAATGGGACAACGGGAGGGAAGATACGCAGTATTTT. Encoded protein: CASSQWDNGREDTQYF.

V gene TRBV9 combines with J gene TRBJ2-1; D is possibly TRBD1 (5 bases). V was shortened by 3 bases and J by 2 bases, with 18 bases between the two germline ends. Germline values: CDR1 SGDLS, CDR2 YYNGEE. The CDR3 runs to 17 residues. Here the CDR3 DNA reads TGTGCCAGCAGCGCTCCTAGGGCAGGGAAAACCTACAATGAGCAGTTCTTC. Protein sequence: CASSAPRAGKTYNEQFF.

The chain recombines TRBV12-3 or TRBV12-4 with TRBJ2-7; TRBD2 matches 13 bases. The V segment lost 5 bases and the J segment 3 bases; nucleotides outside the gene matches: 4. The CDR3 covers 15 residues. CDR3 in DNA: TGTGCCAGCAGTCGGACTAGCGGGAGTTTCTACGAGCAGTACTTC. It codes for CASSRTSGSFYEQYF.

This chain joins TRBV5-1 and TRBJ1-3, with 7 bases fitting TRBD1. V was pared by 4 bases and J by 8 bases, with 12 bases of the junction left unmatched. CDR3 length equals 15 residues. CDR1 is SGHRS, CDR2 YFSETQ, per germline. Here the CDR3 reads CASSIRGGREDTIYF. The CDR3 bases are TGCGCCAGCAGCATAAGAGGGGGCAGGGAAGACACCATATATTTT.

This clonotype has just a few counts. The rearrangement joins TRBV5-1 to TRBJ2-2; D is perhaps TRBD2 (5 bases). V was clipped by 0 bases and J by 2 bases, with 8 bases between them. CDR1 and CDR2 from the germline V gene are SGHRS and YFSETQ. The CDR3 spans 15 residues. The CDR3 sequence: CASSLDGVNTGELFF. The CDR3 coding sequence is TGCGCCAGCAGCTTGGACGGGGTTAACACCGGGGAGCTGTTTTTT.

In its sample, this clonotype was seen many times. This chain joins TRBV29-1 and TRBJ2-3, with a tentative D call TRBD2 (5 bases). Germline assignment: CDR1 SQVTM and CDR2 ANQGSEA. V lost 5 bases to trimming and J lost 0 bases, with 9 bases between them. The CDR3 contains 13 residues. CDR3: CSVWSGSTDTQYF. As DNA, the CDR3 is TGCAGCGTTTGGTCGGGGAGCACAGATACGCAGTATTTT.

This clonotype was picked up a small number of times. The V and J genes are TRBV20-1 and TRBJ2-5; D is ambiguous. Trimming pared 4 bases from V and 0 bases from J, leaving 12 bases between. CDR1 and CDR2 from the germline V gene are DFQATT and SNEGSKA (reference sequence). The CDR3 consists of 14 residues. CDR3 region: CSAIPQKYQETQYF. In nucleotides, the CDR3 is TGCAGTGCTATACCCCAGAAGTACCAAGAGACCCAGTACTTC.

This clonotype was counted a few times. The V gene is TRBV5-1, the J gene TRBJ2-7; 9 bases match TRBD1. The CDR3 sequence is 15 residues long. Germline V CDR1 and CDR2: SGHRS, YFSETQ. V lost 0 bases and J lost 2; bases outside the gene matches: 3. CDR3 region: CASSLGTGATYEQYF. The CDR3 region has the DNA TGCGCCAGCAGCTTGGGGACAGGGGCCACCTACGAGCAGTACTTC.

J is TRBJ2-7 and V is TRBV15, with D perhaps given as TRBD1 or TRBD2 (5 bases each). Deletions cut 5 bases from V and 4 bases from J, with 24 bases between. The length of the CDR3 is 17 residues. Germline V gene data show CDR1 as LNHNV and CDR2 as YYDKDF (reference sequence). In DNA form, the CDR3 reads TGTGCCACCAGCCCCTATATGCGCCCGGGACCGAGGTACGAGCAGTACTTC. Translated, it gives CATSPYMRPGPRYEQYF.

The V and J genes are TRBV7-9 and TRBJ2-3; D is perhaps TRBD2 (6 bases). The germline gives CDR1 SEHNR, CDR2 FQNEAQ (reference sequence). This CDR3 contains 13 residues. V was pared by 6 bases and J by 3 bases, with 10 bases between. The CDR3 protein is CASSSEGTDTQYF. As DNA, the CDR3 is TGTGCCAGCAGTTCGGAGGGTACAGATACGCAGTATTTT.

The chain employs TRBV5-5 and TRBJ2-2, with unresolved D. CDR1 and CDR2 from the germline V gene are SGHKS and YYEKEE (reference sequence). The CDR3 sequence is 16 residues long. The V end was cut by 1 base, the J end by 6 bases, with 16 bases between. The CDR3 sequence: CASSLQTPPVAGELFF. CDR3 nucleotide sequence: TGTGCCAGCAGCTTGCAGACCCCGCCTGTGGCCGGGGAGCTGTTTTTT.

This clonotype occurred a few times. This chain joins TRBV27 and TRBJ2-4; TRBD1 matches 8 bases. Germline CDR1 and CDR2: MNHEY and SMNVEV (reference sequence). The trim removed 6 bases at V and 4 bases at J, leaving 2 bases unmatched. This CDR3 contains 13 residues. The CDR3 sequence: CASSGQGKNIQYF. DNA of the CDR3: TGTGCCAGCAGCGGACAGGGAAAAAACATTCAGTACTTC.

The CDR3 DNA reads as TGTGCCAGCCCCCAGCAGGTGTACGAGCAGTACTTC. Its protein is CASPQQVYEQYF. This chain uses TRBV25-1 with TRBJ2-7; D unresolved. Germline CDR1 reads MGHDK; CDR2 reads SYGVNS. CDR3 length: 12 amino acids. V lost 8 bases and J lost 4, with 12 bases in between.